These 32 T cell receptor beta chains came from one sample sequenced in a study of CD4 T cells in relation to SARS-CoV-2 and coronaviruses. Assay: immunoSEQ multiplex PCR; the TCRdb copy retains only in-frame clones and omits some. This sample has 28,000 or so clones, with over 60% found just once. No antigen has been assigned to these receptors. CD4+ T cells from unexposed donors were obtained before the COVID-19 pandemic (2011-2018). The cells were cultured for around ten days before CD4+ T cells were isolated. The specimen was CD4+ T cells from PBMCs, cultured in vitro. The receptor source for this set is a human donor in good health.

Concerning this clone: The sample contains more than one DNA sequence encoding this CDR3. CDR3 bases: TGTGCCAGCAGCTTAGAGGGACAGGGGGCCAATGAGCAGTTCTTC. Amino acid sequence: CASSLEGQGANEQFF. V and J are TRBV11-3 and TRBJ2-1, with TRBD1 matching over 12 bases. J lost 6 bases, V lost 0 bases, and 0 bases had no gene match. The CDR3 runs to 15 residues. The germline V gene has CDR1 SGHNT and CDR2 YENEEA. The variable domain in full, with the rest retrieved from reference TRBV11-3 and TRBJ2-1, is EAGVVQSPRYKIIEKKQPVAFWCNPISGHNTLYWYLQNLGQGPELLIRYENEEAVDDSQLPKDRFSAERLKGVDSTLKIQPAELGDSAVYLCASSLEGQGANEQFFGPGTRLTVL.

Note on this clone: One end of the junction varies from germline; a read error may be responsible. In DNA, the CDR3 is TGTGCCAGCAGATACTTCGGGAGGCCCACCGGGGAGCTGTTTTTT. This gives the protein CASRYFGRPTGELFF. The V call is TRBV6-5, the J call TRBJ2-2; the match to TRBD2 covers 7 bases. Germline CDR1 and CDR2: MNHEY and SVGAGI. This CDR3 contains 15 residues.

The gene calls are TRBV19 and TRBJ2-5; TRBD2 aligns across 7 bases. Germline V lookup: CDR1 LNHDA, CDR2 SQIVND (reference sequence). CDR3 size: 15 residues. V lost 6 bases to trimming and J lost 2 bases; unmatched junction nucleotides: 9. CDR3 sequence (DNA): TGTGCCAGTAGACGGGGGGACGGACCGCAAGAGACCCAGTACTTC. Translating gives CASRRGDGPQETQYF.

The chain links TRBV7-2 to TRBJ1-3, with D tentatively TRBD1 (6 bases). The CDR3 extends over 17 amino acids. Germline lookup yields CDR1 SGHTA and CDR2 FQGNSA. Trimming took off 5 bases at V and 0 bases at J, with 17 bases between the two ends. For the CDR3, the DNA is TGTGCCAGCAGCGCCCGAGTGACAGGCCTCTCTGGAAACACCATATATTTT. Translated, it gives CASSARVTGLSGNTIYF.

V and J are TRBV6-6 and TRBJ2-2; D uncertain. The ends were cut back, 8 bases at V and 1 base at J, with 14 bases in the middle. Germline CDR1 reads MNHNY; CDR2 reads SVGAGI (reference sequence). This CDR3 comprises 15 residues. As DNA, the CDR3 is TGTGCCAGCGGAGCCCGCCTACAGAACACCGGGGAGCTGTTTTTT. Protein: CASGARLQNTGELFF.

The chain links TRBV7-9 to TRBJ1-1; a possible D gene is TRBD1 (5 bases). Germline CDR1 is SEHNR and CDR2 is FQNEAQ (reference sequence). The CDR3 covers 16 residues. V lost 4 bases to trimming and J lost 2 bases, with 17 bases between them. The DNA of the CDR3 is TGTGCCAGCAGCTCGCCTACCGACAGCCTTAACACTGAAGCTTTCTTT. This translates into CASSSPTDSLNTEAFF. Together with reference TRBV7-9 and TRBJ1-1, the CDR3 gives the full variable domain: DTGVSQNPRHKITKRGQNVTFRCDPISEHNRLYWYRQTLGQGPEFLTYFQNEAQLEKSRLLSDRFSAERPKGSFSTLEIQRTEQGDSAMYLCASSSPTDSLNTEAFFGQGTRLTVV.

The CDR3 spells CASSEANYGTYNSPLHF. CDR3 sequence (DNA): TGTGCCAGCAGTGAAGCGAATTATGGGACCTATAATTCACCCCTCCACTTT. This rearrangement joins TRBV6-1 to TRBJ1-6, with no clear D. The CDR3 runs to 17 residues. Germline V gene lookup returns CDR1 MNHNS and CDR2 SASEGT. The germline V and J ends were trimmed by 0 bases and 2 bases, with 11 bases remaining between them.

CDR3 amino acids: CASSPSTGANYGYTF. CDR3 sequence (DNA): TGTGCCAGCTCCCCTTCGACAGGGGCGAACTATGGCTACACCTTC. The V and J genes are TRBV18 and TRBJ1-2, with 8 bases that match TRBD1. The CDR3 sequence is 15 residues long. Trimming removed 6 bases from V and 2 bases from J; junction bases left unmatched: 8. Looked up from germline, CDR1 is KGHSH and CDR2 is LQKENI.

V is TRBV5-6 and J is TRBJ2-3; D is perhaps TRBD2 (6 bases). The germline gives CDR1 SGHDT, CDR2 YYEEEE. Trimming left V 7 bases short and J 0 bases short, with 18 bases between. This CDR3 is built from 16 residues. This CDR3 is CASFLAGRPSTDTQYF. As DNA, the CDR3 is TGTGCCAGCTTCTTGGCGGGGAGACCTAGCACAGATACGCAGTATTTT.

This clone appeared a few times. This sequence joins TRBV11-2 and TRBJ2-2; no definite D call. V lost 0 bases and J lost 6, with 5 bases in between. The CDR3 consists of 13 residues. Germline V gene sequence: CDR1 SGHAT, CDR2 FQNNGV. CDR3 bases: TGTGCCAGCAGCTTAGACAGGTCCGGGGAGCTGTTTTTT. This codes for CASSLDRSGELFF.

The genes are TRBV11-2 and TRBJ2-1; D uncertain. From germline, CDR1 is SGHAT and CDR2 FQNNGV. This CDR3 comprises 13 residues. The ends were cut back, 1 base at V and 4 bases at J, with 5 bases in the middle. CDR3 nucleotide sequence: TGTGCCAGCAGCTTAGCGCTATACAATGAGCAGTTCTTC. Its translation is CASSLALYNEQFF.

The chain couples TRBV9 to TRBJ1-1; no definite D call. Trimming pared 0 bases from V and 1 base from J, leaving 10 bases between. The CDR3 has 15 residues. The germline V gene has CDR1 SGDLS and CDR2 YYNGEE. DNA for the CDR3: TGTGCCAGCAGCGTAGTGGATTCGGGGAACACTGAAGCTTTCTTT. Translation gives CASSVVDSGNTEAFF.

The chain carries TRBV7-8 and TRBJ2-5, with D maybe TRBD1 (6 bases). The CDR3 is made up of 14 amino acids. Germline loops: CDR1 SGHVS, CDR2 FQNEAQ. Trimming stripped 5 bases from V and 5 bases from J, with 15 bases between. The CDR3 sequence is CASSPRSRGETQYF. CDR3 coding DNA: TGTGCCAGCAGCCCTAGGTCGAGGGGGGAGACCCAGTACTTC.

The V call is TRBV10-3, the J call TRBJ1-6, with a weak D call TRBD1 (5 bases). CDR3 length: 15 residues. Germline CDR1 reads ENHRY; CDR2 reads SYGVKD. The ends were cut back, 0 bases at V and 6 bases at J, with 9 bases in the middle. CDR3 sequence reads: CAISESSGINSPLHF. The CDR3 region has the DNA TGTGCCATCAGTGAGTCGTCAGGGATTAATTCACCCCTCCACTTT.

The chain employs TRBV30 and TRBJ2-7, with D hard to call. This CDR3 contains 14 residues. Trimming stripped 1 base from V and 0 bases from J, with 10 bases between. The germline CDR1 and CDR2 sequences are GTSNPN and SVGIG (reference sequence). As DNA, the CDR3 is TGTGCCTGGAGTGCCGACGTACCCTCCTACGAGCAGTACTTC. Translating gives CAWSADVPSYEQYF.

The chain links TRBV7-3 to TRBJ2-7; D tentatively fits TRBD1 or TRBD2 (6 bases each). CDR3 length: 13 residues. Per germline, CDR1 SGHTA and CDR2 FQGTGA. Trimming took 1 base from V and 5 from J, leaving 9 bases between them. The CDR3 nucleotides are TGTGCCAGCAGCTTAAACGGGGGCGACGAGCAGTACTTC. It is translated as CASSLNGGDEQYF.

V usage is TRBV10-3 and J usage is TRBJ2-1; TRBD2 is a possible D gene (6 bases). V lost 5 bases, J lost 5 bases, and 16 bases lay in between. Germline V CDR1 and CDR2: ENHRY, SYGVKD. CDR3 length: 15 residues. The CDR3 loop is CAISRVRGSDNEQFF. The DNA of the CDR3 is TGTGCCATCAGTAGAGTCCGGGGGAGTGACAATGAGCAGTTCTTC.

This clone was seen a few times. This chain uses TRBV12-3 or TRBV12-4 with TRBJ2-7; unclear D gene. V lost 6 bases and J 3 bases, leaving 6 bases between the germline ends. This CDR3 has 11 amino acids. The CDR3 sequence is CASRYRYEQYF. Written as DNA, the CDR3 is TGTGCCAGCAGATATCGCTACGAGCAGTACTTC.

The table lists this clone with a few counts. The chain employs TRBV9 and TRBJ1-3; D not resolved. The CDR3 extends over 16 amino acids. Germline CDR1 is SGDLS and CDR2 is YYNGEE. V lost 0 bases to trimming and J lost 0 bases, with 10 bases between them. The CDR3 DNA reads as TGTGCCAGCAGCGTAGCAGGCGGAACCTCTGGAAACACCATATATTTT. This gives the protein CASSVAGGTSGNTIYF.

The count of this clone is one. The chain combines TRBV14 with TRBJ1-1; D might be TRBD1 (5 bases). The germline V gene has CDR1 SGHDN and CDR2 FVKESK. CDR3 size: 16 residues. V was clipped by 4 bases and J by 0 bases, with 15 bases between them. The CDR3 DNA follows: TGTGCCAGCAGCCGGGGGAGTTCTTTAATGAACACTGAAGCTTTCTTT. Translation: CASSRGSSLMNTEAFF.

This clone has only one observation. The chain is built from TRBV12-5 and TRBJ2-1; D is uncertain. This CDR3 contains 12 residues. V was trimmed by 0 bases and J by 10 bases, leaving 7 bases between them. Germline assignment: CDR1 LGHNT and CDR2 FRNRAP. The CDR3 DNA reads TGTGCTAGTGGTTTGGTGGGTTGGGAGCAGTTCTTC. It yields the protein CASGLVGWEQFF.

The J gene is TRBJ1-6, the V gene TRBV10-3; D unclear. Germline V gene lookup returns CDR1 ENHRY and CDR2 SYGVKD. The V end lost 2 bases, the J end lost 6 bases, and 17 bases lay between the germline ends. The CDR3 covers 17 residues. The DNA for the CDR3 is TGTGCCATCAGTGAGACCCTTTTGGGCATCGCTAATTCACCCCTCCACTTT. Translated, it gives CAISETLLGIANSPLHF.

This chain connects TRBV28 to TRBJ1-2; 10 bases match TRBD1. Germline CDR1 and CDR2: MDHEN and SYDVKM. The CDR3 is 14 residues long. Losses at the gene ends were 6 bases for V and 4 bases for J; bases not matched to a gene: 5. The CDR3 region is CASSSGQGVYGYTF. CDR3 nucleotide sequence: TGTGCCAGCAGCAGCGGACAGGGGGTCTATGGCTACACCTTC.

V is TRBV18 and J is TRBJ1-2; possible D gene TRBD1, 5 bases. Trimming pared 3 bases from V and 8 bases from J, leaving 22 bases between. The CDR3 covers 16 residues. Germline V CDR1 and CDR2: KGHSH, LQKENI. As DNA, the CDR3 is TGTGCCAGCTCACCTGAGAACAGGCGAAACCGGCGGGGCTACACCTTC. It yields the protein CASSPENRRNRRGYTF.

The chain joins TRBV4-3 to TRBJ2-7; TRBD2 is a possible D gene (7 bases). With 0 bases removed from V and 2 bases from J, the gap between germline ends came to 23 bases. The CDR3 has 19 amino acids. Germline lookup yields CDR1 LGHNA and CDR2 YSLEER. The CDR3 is CASSQDHQGNGGTPYEQYF. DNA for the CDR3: TGCGCCAGCAGCCAAGACCATCAGGGGAACGGGGGGACCCCCTACGAGCAGTACTTC.

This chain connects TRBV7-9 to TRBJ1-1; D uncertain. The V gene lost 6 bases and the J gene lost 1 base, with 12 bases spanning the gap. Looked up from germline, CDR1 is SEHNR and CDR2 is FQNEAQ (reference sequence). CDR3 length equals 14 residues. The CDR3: CASSFGSRNTEAFF. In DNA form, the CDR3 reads TGTGCCAGCAGTTTTGGCTCGAGGAACACTGAAGCTTTCTTT.

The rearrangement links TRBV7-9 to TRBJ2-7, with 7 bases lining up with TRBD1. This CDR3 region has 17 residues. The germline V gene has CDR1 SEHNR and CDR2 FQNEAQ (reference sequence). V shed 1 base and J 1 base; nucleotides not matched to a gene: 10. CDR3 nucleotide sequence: TGTGCCAGCAGCTTAGAGGGGGCCTTGGGACAATCCTACGAGCAGTACTTC. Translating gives CASSLEGALGQSYEQYF.

The CDR3 is CASSRGQFSYEQYF. The DNA of the CDR3 is TGTGCCAGCAGTCGGGGACAGTTTAGCTACGAGCAGTACTTC. The chain combines TRBV6-5 with TRBJ2-7; 7 positions agree with TRBD1. In germline, CDR1 is MNHEY, CDR2 SVGAGI. J was trimmed by 3 bases and V by 5 bases; bases with no gene match: 7. There are 14 residues in the CDR3.

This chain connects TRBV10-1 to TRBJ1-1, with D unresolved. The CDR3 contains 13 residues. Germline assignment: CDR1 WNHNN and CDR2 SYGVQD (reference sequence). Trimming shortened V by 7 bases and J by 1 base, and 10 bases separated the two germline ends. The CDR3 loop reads CASKADKNTEAFF. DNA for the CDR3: TGCGCCAGCAAGGCAGACAAGAACACTGAAGCTTTCTTT.

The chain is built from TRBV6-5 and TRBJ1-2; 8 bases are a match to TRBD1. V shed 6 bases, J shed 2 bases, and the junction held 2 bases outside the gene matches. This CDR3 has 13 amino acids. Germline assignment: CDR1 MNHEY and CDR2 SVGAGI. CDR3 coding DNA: TGTGCCAGCAGGCGACAGGGGAACTATGGCTACACCTTC. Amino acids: CASRRQGNYGYTF.

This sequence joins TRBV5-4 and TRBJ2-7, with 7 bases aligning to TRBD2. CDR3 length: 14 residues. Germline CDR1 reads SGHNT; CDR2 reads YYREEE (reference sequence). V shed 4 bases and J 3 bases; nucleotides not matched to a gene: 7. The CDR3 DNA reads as TGTGCCAGCAGCCCGGGAGGCGGAGTCTACGAGCAGTACTTC. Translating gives CASSPGGGVYEQYF.

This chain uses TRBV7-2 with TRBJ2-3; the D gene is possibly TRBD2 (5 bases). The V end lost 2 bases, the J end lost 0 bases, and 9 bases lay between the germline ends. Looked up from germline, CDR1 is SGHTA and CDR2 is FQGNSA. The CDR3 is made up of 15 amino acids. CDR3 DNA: TGTGCCAGCAGCTTAAGCGGTCAAAGCACAGATACGCAGTATTTT. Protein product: CASSLSGQSTDTQYF.